This is a list of T cell receptor beta chains from one sample in a study of cytomegalovirus exposure and HLA in healthy donors. The table came from immunoSEQ multiplex PCR; TCRdb's copy has only in-frame clones and leaves some out. The sample carries around 120,000 clones, 70% recorded once. Input material: PBMCs. These receptors were taken from a man in his forties in good health and CMV-seropositive. The CDR3 runs from the conserved cysteine through the conserved F or W. Fields, in order: J gene, clone size, D gene, V gene, CDR3 DNA, CDR3 protein. A D gene is named only where the DNA matches it firmly. Size tells how often a clone was seen (once, few, many) or the class of an expanded clone, and some rows leave it out.

j_gene: TRBJ2-7; abundance: -; d_gene: -; v_gene: TRBV5-1; CDR3nt: TGCGCCAGCAGGGACTTGGGTAGCGGAAACGACGAGCAGTACTTC; CDR3aa: CASRDLGSGNDEQYF
j_gene: TRBJ1-1; abundance: once; d_gene: TRBD1; v_gene: TRBV10-3; CDR3nt: TGTGCCATCATGGGGACAGGGGACACTGAAGCTTTCTTT; CDR3aa: CAIMGTGDTEAFF
j_gene: TRBJ2-1; abundance: few; d_gene: -; v_gene: TRBV5-1; CDR3nt: TGCGCCAGCAGCTTTACTGTTGAGCAGTTCTTC; CDR3aa: CASSFTVEQFF
j_gene: TRBJ2-5; abundance: -; d_gene: TRBD2; v_gene: TRBV7-2; CDR3nt: TGTGCCAGCAGCTTAGGGTGGGGGTCACTAGCGGGAGTTTTACAGACCCAGTACTTC; CDR3aa: CASSLGWGSLAGVLQTQYF
j_gene: TRBJ2-7; abundance: -; d_gene: -; v_gene: TRBV28; CDR3nt: TGTGCCAGCAGTCTCCCCGGGGGATCAAGCTACGAGCAGTACTTC; CDR3aa: CASSLPGGSSYEQYF
j_gene: TRBJ1-2; abundance: -; d_gene: -; v_gene: TRBV11-2; CDR3nt: TGTGCCAGCAGCTTAGTCCTTGCGGGGAGTTACACCTTC; CDR3aa: CASSLVLAGSYTF
j_gene: TRBJ2-3; abundance: -; d_gene: TRBD1; v_gene: TRBV5-1; CDR3nt: TGCGCCAGCAGCGGCCGGGACAGTCTCACAGATACGCAGTATTTT; CDR3aa: CASSGRDSLTDTQYF
j_gene: TRBJ1-2; abundance: few; d_gene: TRBD1; v_gene: TRBV2; CDR3nt: TGTGCCAGCAGTCTCCCTGGGCAGGGGGGTCGTGGCTACACCTTC; CDR3aa: CASSLPGQGGRGYTF
j_gene: TRBJ2-7; abundance: -; d_gene: -; v_gene: TRBV7-2; CDR3nt: TGTGCCAGCAGCTTAGGATCGGACACCACTATCTACGAGCAGTACTTC; CDR3aa: CASSLGSDTTIYEQYF
j_gene: TRBJ2-7; abundance: -; d_gene: -; v_gene: TRBV7-6; CDR3nt: TGTGCCAGCAGCCCTACCGGACAGTTCTACGAGCAGTACTTC; CDR3aa: CASSPTGQFYEQYF
j_gene: TRBJ2-7; abundance: -; d_gene: TRBD1; v_gene: TRBV5-1; CDR3nt: TGCGCCAGCAGCTTGGGACAGGGTGGCGAGCAGTACTTC; CDR3aa: CASSLGQGGEQYF
j_gene: TRBJ1-1; abundance: -; d_gene: TRBD1; v_gene: TRBV5-4; CDR3nt: TGTGCCAGCAGCAGGGACAGCACTGAAGCTTTCTTT; CDR3aa: CASSRDSTEAFF
j_gene: TRBJ2-1; abundance: few; d_gene: -; v_gene: TRBV7-3; CDR3nt: TGTGCCAGCAGCATTAGCGGTGGGGGCAATGAGCAGTTCTTC; CDR3aa: CASSISGGGNEQFF
j_gene: TRBJ2-3; abundance: -; d_gene: -; v_gene: TRBV4-1; CDR3nt: TGCGCCAGCATAATCGAGGCCGGAACCACAGATACGCAGTATTTT; CDR3aa: CASIIEAGTTDTQYF
j_gene: TRBJ2-1; abundance: -; d_gene: TRBD1; v_gene: TRBV30; CDR3nt: TGTGCCTGGAGCCTCGGGACAGGGGGGAGCAATGAGCAGTTCTTC; CDR3aa: CAWSLGTGGSNEQFF
j_gene: TRBJ2-7; abundance: -; d_gene: -; v_gene: TRBV4-2; CDR3nt: TGTGCCAGCAGCCAAGATCCTCCCTACGAGCAGTACTTC; CDR3aa: CASSQDPPYEQYF
j_gene: TRBJ2-1; abundance: -; d_gene: TRBD2; v_gene: TRBV7-3; CDR3nt: TGTGCCAGCAGCTTAACGGGGCCTAGCGGCAATGAGCAGTTCTTC; CDR3aa: CASSLTGPSGNEQFF
j_gene: TRBJ2-7; abundance: -; d_gene: TRBD2; v_gene: TRBV7-8; CDR3nt: TGTGCCAGCAGCTTAGAGCGGGGGATAAGCTCCTACGAGCAGTACTTC; CDR3aa: CASSLERGISSYEQYF
j_gene: TRBJ2-7; abundance: once; d_gene: TRBD2; v_gene: TRBV28; CDR3nt: TGTGCCAGCAGTCCATGGCCTAGCGGGGGACCCTACGAGCAGTACTTC; CDR3aa: CASSPWPSGGPYEQYF
j_gene: TRBJ2-1; abundance: -; d_gene: -; v_gene: TRBV27; CDR3nt: TGTGCCAGCAGTTGGGCGGGAACATTGAACAATGAGCAGTTCTTC; CDR3aa: CASSWAGTLNNEQFF
j_gene: TRBJ2-1; abundance: -; d_gene: TRBD2; v_gene: TRBV6-1; CDR3nt: TGTGCCAGCAGTGAGTTTAGCGGGACCTACAATGAGCAGTTCTTC; CDR3aa: CASSEFSGTYNEQFF
j_gene: TRBJ2-5; abundance: -; d_gene: -; v_gene: TRBV5-5; CDR3nt: TGTGCCAGCAGCTTGGACCGGTGGGAGACCCAGTACTTC; CDR3aa: CASSLDRWETQYF
j_gene: TRBJ1-1; abundance: -; d_gene: -; v_gene: TRBV10-3; CDR3nt: TGTGCCATCCGGGCGAGGGCGGTTCGGGACACTGAAGCTTTCTTT; CDR3aa: CAIRARAVRDTEAFF
j_gene: TRBJ2-5; abundance: -; d_gene: -; v_gene: TRBV13; CDR3nt: TGTGCCAGCAGCTTAGCAGTCCAAGAGACCCAGTACTTC; CDR3aa: CASSLAVQETQYF
j_gene: TRBJ2-5; abundance: -; d_gene: TRBD1; v_gene: TRBV9; CDR3nt: TGTGCCAGCAGCCCCTGGGGGACAGATCAAGAGACCCAGTACTTC; CDR3aa: CASSPWGTDQETQYF
j_gene: TRBJ2-7; abundance: -; d_gene: -; v_gene: TRBV2; CDR3nt: TGTGCCAGCAGTGCTGGGGGAGGCAGCTCCTACGAGCAGTACTTC; CDR3aa: CASSAGGGSSYEQYF
j_gene: TRBJ1-1; abundance: -; d_gene: -; v_gene: TRBV9; CDR3nt: TGTGCCAGCAGCGTAGTCACAGGTTTGAACACTGAAGCTTTCTTT; CDR3aa: CASSVVTGLNTEAFF
j_gene: TRBJ1-5; abundance: -; d_gene: TRBD1; v_gene: TRBV29-1; CDR3nt: TGCAGCGCCACAGGGGGCGTTGGTCAGCCCCAGCATTTT; CDR3aa: CSATGGVGQPQHF
j_gene: TRBJ1-5; abundance: -; d_gene: -; v_gene: TRBV29-1; CDR3nt: TGCAGCGTCCTCCTCTATAGCAATCAGCCCCAGCATTTT; CDR3aa: CSVLLYSNQPQHF
j_gene: TRBJ2-7; abundance: -; d_gene: TRBD2; v_gene: TRBV9; CDR3nt: TGTGCCAGCAGCGCGGGACTAGCGTTGAGCTCCTACGAGCAGTACTTC; CDR3aa: CASSAGLALSSYEQYF
j_gene: TRBJ2-7; abundance: -; d_gene: -; v_gene: TRBV5-1; CDR3nt: TGCGCCAGCAGCTTGGTATCCACTACCTACGAGCAGTACTTC; CDR3aa: CASSLVSTTYEQYF